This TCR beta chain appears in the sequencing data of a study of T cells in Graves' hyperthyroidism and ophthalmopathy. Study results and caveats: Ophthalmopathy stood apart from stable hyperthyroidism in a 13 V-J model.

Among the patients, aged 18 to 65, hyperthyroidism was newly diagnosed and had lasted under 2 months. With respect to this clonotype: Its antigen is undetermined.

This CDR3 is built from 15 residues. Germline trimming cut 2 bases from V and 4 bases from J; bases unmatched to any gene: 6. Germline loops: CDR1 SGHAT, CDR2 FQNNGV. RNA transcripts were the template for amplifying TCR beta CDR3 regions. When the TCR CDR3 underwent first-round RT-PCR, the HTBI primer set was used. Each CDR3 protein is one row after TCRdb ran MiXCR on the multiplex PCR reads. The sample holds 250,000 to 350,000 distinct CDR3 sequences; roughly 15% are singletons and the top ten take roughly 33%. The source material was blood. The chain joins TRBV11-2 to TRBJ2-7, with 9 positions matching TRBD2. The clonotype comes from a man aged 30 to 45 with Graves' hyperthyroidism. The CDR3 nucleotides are TGTGCCAGCAGCTTATATAGCGGGAGTGTGTACGAGCAGTACTTC. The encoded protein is CASSLYSGSVYEQYF.